These 2 T cell receptor beta chains were all obtained from the same sample, sequenced in a study of T-cell memory formation after mild COVID-19. TCRdb passed the 5' RACE reads through MiXCR, listing each CDR3 protein once. The sample has 250,000 to 350,000 distinct CDR3 sequences; more than 15% are singletons. The sample comprised PBMCs or a T cell subset sorted from them (not recorded which). All receptors derive from a man younger than 35 who had mild COVID-19 (a few samples of this study predate the infection). Cell type and time point are not known.

The gene calls are TRBV4-3 and TRBJ1-2, with D possibly TRBD1 on 6 matching bases. The V and J ends lost 0 bases and 2 bases respectively, with 13 bases between them. There are 16 residues in the CDR3. CDR1 is LGHNA, CDR2 YSLEER, per germline. This CDR3 is CASSQEGGTGNYGYTF. The CDR3 DNA reads as TGCGCCAGCAGCCAAGAAGGGGGGACGGGGAACTATGGCTACACCTTC.

This clonotype was counted many times. V gene TRBV5-1 combines with J gene TRBJ2-3; perhaps TRBD1 as D (6 bases). Germline lookup yields CDR1 SGHRS and CDR2 YFSETQ. V lost 4 bases to trimming and J lost 0 bases, with 12 bases between them. This CDR3 comprises 15 residues. DNA of the CDR3: TGCGCCAGCAGCCTCGGACAGTTGAGCACAGATACGCAGTATTTT. As protein: CASSLGQLSTDTQYF.